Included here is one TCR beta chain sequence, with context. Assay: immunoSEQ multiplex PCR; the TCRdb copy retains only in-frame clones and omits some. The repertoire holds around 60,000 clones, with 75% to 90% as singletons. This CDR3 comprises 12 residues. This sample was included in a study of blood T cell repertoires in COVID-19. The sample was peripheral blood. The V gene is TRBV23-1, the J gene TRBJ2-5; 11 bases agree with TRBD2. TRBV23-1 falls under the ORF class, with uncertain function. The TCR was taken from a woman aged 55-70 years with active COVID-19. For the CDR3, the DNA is TGCGTACTAGCGGGGGCGAAAGAGACCCAGTACTTC. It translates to CVLAGAKETQYF.